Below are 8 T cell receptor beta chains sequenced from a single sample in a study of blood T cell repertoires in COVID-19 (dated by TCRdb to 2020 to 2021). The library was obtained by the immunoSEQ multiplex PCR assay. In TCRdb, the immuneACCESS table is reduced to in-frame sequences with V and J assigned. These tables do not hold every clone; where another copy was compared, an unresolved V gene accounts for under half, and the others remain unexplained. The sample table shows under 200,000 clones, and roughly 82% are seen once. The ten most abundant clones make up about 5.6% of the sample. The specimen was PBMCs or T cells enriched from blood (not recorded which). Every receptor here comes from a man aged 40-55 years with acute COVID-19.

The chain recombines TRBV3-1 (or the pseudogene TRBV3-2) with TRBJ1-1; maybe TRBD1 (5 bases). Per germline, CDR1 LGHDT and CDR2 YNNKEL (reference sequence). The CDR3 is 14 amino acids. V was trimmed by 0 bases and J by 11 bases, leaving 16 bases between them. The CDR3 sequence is CASSQDTGVDGAFF. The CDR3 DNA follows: TGTGCCAGCAGCCAAGATACGGGGGTGGACGGGGCTTTCTTT.

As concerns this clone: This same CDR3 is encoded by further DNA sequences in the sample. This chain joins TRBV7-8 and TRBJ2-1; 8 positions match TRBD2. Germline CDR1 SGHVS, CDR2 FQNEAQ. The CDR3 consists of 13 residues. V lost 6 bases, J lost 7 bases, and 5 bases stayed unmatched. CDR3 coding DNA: TGTGCCAGCAGTTCGGAGCGGGGGAATGAGCAGTTCTTC. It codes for CASSSERGNEQFF.

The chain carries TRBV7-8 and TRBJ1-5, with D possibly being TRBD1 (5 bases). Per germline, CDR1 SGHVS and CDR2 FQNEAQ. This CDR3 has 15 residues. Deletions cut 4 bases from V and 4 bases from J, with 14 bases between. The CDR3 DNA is TGTGCCAGCAGCTGGGGACTGACCTCTAATCAGCCCCAGCATTTT. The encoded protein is CASSWGLTSNQPQHF.

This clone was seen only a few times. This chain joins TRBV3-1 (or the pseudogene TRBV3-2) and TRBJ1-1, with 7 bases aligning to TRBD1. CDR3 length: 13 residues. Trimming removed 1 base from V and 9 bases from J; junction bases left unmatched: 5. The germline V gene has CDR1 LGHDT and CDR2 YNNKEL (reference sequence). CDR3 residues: CASSQGKTGKAFF. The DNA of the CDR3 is TGTGCCAGCAGCCAAGGCAAGACAGGGAAAGCTTTCTTT.

The CDR3, as DNA: TGTGCCAGCAGCTTAGGGCAGCGCCCTACCTTTGAAGCTTTCTTT. It is translated as CASSLGQRPTFEAFF. The chain recombines TRBV7-2 with TRBJ1-1, with no clear D. From germline, CDR1 is SGHTA and CDR2 FQGNSA. This CDR3 spans 15 amino acids. V lost 1 base to trimming and J lost 7 bases, with 16 bases between them.

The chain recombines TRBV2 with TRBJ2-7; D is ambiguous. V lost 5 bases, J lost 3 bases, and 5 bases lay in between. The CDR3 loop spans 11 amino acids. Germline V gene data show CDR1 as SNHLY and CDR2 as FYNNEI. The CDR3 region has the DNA TGTGCCAGCAGTTTCAGCTACGAGCAGTACTTC. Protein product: CASSFSYEQYF. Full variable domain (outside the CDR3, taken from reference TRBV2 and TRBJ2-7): EPEVTQTPSHQVTQMGQEVILRCVPISNHLYFYWYRQILGQKVEFLVSFYNNEISEKSEIFDDQFSVERPDGSNFTLKIRSTKLEDSAMYFCASSFSYEQYFGPGTRLTVT.

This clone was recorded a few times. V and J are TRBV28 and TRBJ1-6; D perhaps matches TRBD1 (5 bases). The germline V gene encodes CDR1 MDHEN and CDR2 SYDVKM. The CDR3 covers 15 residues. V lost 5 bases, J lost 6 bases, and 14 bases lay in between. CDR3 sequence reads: CASSPPRQINSPLHF. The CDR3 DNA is TGTGCCAGCAGTCCGCCGAGACAGATTAATTCACCCCTCCACTTT.

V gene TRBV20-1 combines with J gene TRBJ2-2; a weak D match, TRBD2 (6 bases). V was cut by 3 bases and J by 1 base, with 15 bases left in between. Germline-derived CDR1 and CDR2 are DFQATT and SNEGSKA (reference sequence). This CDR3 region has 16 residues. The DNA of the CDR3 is TGCAGTGCTAGTGGATTGGGGGGAAGGAACACCGGGGAGCTGTTTTTT. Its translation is CSASGLGGRNTGELFF.